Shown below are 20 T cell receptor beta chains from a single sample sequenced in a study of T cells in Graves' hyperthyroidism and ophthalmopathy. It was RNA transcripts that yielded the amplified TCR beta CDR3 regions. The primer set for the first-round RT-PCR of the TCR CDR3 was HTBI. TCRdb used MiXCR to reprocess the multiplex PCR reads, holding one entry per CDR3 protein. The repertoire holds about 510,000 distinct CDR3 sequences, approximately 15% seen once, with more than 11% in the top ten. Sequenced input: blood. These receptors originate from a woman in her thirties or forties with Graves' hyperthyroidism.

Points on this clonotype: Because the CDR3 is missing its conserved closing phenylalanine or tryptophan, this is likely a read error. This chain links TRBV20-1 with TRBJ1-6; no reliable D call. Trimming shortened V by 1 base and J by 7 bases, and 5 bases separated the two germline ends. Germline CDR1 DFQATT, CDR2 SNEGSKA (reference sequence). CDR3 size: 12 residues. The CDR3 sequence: CSARGLNSPLHL. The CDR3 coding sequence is TGCAGTGCTAGAGGCTTGAATTCACCCCTCCACCTT.

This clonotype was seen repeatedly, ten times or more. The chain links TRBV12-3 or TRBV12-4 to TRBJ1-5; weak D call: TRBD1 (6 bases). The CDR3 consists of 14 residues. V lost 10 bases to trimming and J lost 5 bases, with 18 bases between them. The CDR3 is CATSWGARDQPQHF. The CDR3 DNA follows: TGTGCCACCTCTTGGGGGGCGCGAGATCAGCCCCAGCATTTT.

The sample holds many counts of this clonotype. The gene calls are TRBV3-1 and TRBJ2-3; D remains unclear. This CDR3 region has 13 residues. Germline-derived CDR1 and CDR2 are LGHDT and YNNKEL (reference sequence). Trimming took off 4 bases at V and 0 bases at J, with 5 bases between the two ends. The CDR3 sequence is CASSPDSTDTQYF. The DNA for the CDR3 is TGTGCCAGCAGCCCCGACAGCACAGATACGCAGTATTTT.

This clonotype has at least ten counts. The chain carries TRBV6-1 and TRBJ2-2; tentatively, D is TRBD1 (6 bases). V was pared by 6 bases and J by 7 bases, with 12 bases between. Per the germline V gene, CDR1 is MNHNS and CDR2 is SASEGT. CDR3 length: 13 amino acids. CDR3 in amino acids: CASRLGQLGELFF. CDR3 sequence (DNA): TGTGCCAGCAGACTGGGACAACTCGGGGAGCTGTTTTTT.

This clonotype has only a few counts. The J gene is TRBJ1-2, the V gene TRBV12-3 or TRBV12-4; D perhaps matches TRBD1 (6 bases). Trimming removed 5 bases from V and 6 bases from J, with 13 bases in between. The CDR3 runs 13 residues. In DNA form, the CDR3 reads TGTGCCAGCAGTCCGGACAGTAGGAATGGCTACACCTTC. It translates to CASSPDSRNGYTF.

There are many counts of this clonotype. CDR3 amino acids: CASSTPVGQGAPLGELFF. The CDR3 nucleotides read TGTGCCAGCAGTACCCCCGTAGGACAGGGGGCCCCCCTCGGGGAGCTGTTTTTT. The chain joins TRBV28 to TRBJ2-2, with TRBD1 identical over 11 bases. The CDR3 is 18 residues long. V was pared by 5 bases and J by 7 bases, with 15 bases of the junction left unmatched. Germline V CDR1 and CDR2: MDHEN, SYDVKM.

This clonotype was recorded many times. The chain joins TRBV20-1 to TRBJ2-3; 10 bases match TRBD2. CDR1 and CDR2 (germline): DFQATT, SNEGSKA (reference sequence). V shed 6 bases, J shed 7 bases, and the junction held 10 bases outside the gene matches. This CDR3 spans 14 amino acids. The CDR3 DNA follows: TGCAGTGCCTCAAGCGGGAGGGTTCTAAATACGCAGTATTTT. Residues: CSASSGRVLNTQYF.

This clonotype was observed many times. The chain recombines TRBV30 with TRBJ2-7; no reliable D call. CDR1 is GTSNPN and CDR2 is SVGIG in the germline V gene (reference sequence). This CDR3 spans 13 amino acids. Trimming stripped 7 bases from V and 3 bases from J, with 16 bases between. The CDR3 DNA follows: TGTGCCTCGTCCTACCGAACGGTCTACGAGCAGTACTTC. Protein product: CASSYRTVYEQYF.

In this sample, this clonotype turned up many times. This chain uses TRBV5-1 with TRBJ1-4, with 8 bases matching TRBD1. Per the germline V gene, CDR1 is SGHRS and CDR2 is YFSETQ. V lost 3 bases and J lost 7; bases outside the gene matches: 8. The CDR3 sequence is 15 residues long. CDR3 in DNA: TGCGCCAGCAGCTCGGACAGGGCCATCGGTGAAAAACTGTTTTTT. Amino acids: CASSSDRAIGEKLFF.

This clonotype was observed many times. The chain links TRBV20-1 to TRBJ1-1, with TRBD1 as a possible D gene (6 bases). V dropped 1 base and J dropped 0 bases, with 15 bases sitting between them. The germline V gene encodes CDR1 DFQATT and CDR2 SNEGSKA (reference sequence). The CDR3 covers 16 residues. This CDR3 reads CSARGERGSMNTEAFF. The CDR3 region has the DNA TGCAGTGCTAGAGGGGAGAGGGGGTCCATGAACACTGAAGCTTTCTTT.

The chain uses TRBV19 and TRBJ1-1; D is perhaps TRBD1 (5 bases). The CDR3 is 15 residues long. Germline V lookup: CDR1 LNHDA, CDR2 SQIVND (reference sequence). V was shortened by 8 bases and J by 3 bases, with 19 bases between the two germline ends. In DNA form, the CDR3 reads TGTGCCAGTTGCCGGGGCCCCTCGGGGGACACTGAAGCTTTCTTT. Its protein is CASCRGPSGDTEAFF.

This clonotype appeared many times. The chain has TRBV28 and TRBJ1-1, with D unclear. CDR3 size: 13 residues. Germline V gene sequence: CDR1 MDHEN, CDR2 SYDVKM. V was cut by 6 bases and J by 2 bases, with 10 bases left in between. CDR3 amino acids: CASRRMVNTEAFF. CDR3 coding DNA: TGTGCCAGCAGACGGATGGTAAACACTGAAGCTTTCTTT. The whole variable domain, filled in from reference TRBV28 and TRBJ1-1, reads DVKVTQSSRYLVKRTGEKVFLECVQDMDHENMFWYRQDPGLGLRLIYFSYDVKMKEKGDIPEGYSVSREKKERFSLILESASTNQTSMYLCASRRMVNTEAFFGQGTRLTVV.

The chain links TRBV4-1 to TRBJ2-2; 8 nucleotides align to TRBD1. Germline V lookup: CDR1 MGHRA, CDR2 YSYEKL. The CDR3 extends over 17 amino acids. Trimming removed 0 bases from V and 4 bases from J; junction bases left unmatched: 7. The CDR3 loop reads CASSQEAQGARTGELFF. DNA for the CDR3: TGCGCCAGCAGCCAAGAAGCCCAGGGGGCGCGCACCGGGGAGCTGTTTTTT.

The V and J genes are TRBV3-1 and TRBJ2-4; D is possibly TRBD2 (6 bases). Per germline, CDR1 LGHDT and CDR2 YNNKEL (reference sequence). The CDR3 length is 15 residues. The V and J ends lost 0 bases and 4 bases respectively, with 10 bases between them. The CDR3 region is CASSQDTGTKNIQYF. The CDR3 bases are TGTGCCAGCAGCCAAGATACGGGGACTAAAAACATTCAGTACTTC.

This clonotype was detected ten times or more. The CDR3 sequence: CASNPGGEQTQYF. As DNA, the CDR3 is TGTGCCAGCAATCCCGGGGGGGAACAGACCCAGTACTTC. J is TRBJ2-5 and V is TRBV28; 8 nucleotides agree with TRBD2. The CDR3 consists of 13 residues. The V and J ends lost 7 bases and 6 bases, in that order; junction bases with no gene match: 7. Germline CDR1 reads MDHEN; CDR2 reads SYDVKM. Based on the CDR3 plus reference TRBV28 and TRBJ2-5, the full variable domain is DVKVTQSSRYLVKRTGEKVFLECVQDMDHENMFWYRQDPGLGLRLIYFSYDVKMKEKGDIPEGYSVSREKKERFSLILESASTNQTSMYLCASNPGGEQTQYFGPGTRLLVL.

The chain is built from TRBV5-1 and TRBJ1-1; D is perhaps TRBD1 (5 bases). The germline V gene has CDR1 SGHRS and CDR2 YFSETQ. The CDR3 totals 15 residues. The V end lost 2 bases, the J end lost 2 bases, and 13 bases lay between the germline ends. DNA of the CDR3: TGCGCCAGCAGCTTTGAAGGGAGGGGCAACACTGAAGCTTTCTTT. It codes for CASSFEGRGNTEAFF.

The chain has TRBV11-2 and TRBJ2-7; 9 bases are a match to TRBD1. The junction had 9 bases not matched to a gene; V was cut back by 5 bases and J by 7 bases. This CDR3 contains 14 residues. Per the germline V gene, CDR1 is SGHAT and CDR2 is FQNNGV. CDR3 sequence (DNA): TGTGCCAGCAGCCAGCGACAGGGGGTGGGTGAGCAGTACTTC. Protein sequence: CASSQRQGVGEQYF. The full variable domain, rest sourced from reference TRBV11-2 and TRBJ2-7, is EAGVAQSPRYKIIEKRQSVAFWCNPISGHATLYWYQQILGQGPKLLIQFQNNGVVDDSQLPKDRFSAERLKGVDSTLKIQPAKLEDSAVYLCASSQRQGVGEQYFGPGTRLTVT.

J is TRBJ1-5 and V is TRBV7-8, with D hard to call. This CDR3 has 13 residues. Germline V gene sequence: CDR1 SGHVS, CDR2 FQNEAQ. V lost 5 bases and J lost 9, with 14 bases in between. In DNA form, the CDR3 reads TGTGCCAGCAGCCCGGGAACTAGGACGCCCCAGCATTTT. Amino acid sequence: CASSPGTRTPQHF.

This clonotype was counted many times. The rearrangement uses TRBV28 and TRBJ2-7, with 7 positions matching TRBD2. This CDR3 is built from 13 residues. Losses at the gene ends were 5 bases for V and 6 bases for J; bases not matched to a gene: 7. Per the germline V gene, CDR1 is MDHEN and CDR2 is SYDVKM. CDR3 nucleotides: TGTGCCAGCAGTGCCTCAGGGACTATCGAGCAGTACTTC. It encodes CASSASGTIEQYF.

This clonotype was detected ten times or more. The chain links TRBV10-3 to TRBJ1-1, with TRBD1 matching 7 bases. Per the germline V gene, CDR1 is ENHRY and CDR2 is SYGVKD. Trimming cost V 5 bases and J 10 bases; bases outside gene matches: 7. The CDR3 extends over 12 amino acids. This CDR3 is CAISQTGFGAFF. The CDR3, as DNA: TGTGCCATCAGTCAGACAGGGTTCGGAGCTTTCTTT.